This T cell receptor beta chain appears in the sequencing data of a study of cytomegalovirus exposure and HLA in healthy donors. Study outcomes and limitations: In vitro experiments confirmed that three CMV-associated chains were specific for CMV antigens. The tendency of first-cohort TCR clusters to co-occur in the approximately 120 validation repertoires was identified by a subsequent analysis. The investigators catalogued 150 to 200 TCR beta chains as cytomegalovirus-associated.

TCRdb keeps only in-frame clones here, not all; method: immunoSEQ multiplex PCR. The profile covers 100,000 to 150,000 clones, with about 94% appearing a single time and 1% to 1.5% taken by the ten largest. Germline V gives CDR1 SEHNR, CDR2 FQNEAQ (reference sequence). There are 15 residues in the CDR3. V lost 5 bases to trimming and J lost 4 bases; unmatched junction nucleotides: 9. A remark on this clone: Its antigen is still unknown.

Among the 90 to 150 subjects of the validation cohort, separate from the roughly 670-subject first cohort, were the donors. The chain is built from TRBV7-9 and TRBJ2-5, with 8 bases lining up with TRBD2. This receptor was obtained from a young woman in good health and CMV-seronegative. Sequenced input: PBMCs. CDR3 amino acids: CASSPGGGAVETQYF. CDR3 nucleotides: TGTGCCAGCAGCCCCGGGGGGGGAGCCGTAGAGACCCAGTACTTC.